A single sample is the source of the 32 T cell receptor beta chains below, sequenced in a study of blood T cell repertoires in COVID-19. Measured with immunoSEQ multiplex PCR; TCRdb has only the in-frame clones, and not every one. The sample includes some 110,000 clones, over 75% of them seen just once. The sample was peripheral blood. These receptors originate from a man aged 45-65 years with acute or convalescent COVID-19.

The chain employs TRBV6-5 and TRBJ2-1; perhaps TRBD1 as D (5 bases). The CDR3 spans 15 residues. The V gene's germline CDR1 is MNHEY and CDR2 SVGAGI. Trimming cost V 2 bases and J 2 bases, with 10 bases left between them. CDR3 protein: CASSYPGLAYNEQFF. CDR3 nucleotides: TGTGCCAGCAGTTACCCAGGGCTAGCCTACAATGAGCAGTTCTTC.

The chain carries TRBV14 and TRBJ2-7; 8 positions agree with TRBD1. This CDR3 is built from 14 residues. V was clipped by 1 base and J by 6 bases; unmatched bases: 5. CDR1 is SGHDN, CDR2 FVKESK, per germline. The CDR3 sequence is CASSQGTGFVEQYF. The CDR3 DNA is TGTGCCAGCAGCCAAGGGACAGGGTTCGTCGAGCAGTACTTC.

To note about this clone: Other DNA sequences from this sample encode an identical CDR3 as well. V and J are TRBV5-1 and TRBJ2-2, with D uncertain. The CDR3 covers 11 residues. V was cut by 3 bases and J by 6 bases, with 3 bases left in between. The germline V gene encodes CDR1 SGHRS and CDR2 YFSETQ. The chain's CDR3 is CASSSAGELFF. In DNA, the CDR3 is TGCGCCAGCAGCTCGGCCGGGGAGCTGTTTTTT.

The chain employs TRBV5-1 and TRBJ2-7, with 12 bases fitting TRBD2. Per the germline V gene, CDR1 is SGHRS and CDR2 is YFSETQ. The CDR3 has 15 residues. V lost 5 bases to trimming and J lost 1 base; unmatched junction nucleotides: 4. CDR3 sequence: CASSSGTSGSYEQYF. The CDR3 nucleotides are TGCGCCAGCAGTTCCGGGACTAGCGGGTCCTACGAGCAGTACTTC.

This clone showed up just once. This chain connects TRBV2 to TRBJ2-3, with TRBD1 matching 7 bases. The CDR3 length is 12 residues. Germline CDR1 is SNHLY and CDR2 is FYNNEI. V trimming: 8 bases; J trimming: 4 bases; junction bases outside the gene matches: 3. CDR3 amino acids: CASHRGSDTQYF. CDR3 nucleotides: TGTGCCAGCCACAGGGGATCAGATACGCAGTATTTT.

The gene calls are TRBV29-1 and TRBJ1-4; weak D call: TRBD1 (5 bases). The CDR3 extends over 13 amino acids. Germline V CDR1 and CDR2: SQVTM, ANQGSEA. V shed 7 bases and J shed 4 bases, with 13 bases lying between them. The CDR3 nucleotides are TGCAGCGCTAGACAGACCCTTAATGAAAAACTGTTTTTT. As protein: CSARQTLNEKLFF.

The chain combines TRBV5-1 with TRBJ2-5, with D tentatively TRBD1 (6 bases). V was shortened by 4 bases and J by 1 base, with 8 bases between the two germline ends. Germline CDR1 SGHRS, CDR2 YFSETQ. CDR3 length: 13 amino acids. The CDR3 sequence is CASSQDSQETQYF. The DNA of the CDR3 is TGCGCCAGCAGCCAGGACAGCCAAGAGACCCAGTACTTC.

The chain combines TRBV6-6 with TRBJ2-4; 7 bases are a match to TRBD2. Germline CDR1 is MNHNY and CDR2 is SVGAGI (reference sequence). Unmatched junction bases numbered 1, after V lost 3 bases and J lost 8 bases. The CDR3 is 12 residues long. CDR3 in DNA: TGTGCCAGCAGTTATGGGGGGGACATTCAGTACTTC. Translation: CASSYGGDIQYF.

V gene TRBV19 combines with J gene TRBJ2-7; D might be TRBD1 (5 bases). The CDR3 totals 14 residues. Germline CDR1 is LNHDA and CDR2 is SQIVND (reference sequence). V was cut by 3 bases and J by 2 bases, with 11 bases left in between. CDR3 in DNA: TGTGCCAGTAGTATTGTCGGCAGGGCCTACGAGCAGTACTTC. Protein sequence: CASSIVGRAYEQYF. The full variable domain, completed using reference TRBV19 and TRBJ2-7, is DGGITQSPKYLFRKEGQNVTLSCEQNLNHDAMYWYRQDPGQGLRLIYYSQIVNDFQKGDIAEGYSVSREKKESFPLTVTSAQKNPTAFYLCASSIVGRAYEQYFGPGTRLTVT.

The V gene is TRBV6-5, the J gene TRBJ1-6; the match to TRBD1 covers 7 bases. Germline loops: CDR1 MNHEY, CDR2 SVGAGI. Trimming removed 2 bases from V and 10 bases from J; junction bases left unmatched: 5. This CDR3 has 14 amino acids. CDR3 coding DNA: TGTGCCAGCAGTTACGGGGACAGTGGGTCACCCCTCCACTTT. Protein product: CASSYGDSGSPLHF.

The CDR3 loop reads CASSLALGGGQPQHF. The CDR3 nucleotides are TGTGCCAGCAGCTTAGCCCTAGGGGGTGGTCAGCCCCAGCATTTT. The chain has TRBV7-8 and TRBJ1-5; a weak D match, TRBD1 (6 bases). Deletions cut 0 bases from V and 6 bases from J, with 12 bases between. CDR3 length equals 15 residues. Germline V gene sequence: CDR1 SGHVS, CDR2 FQNEAQ.

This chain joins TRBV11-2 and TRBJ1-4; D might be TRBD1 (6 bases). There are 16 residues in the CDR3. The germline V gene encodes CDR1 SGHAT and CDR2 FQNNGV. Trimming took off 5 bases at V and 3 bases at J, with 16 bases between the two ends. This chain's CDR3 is CASSLSGGPPNEKLFF. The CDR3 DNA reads TGTGCCAGCAGCCTCTCGGGGGGCCCGCCTAATGAAAAACTGTTTTTT. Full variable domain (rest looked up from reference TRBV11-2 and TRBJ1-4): EAGVAQSPRYKIIEKRQSVAFWCNPISGHATLYWYQQILGQGPKLLIQFQNNGVVDDSQLPKDRFSAERLKGVDSTLKIQPAKLEDSAVYLCASSLSGGPPNEKLFFGSGTQLSVL.

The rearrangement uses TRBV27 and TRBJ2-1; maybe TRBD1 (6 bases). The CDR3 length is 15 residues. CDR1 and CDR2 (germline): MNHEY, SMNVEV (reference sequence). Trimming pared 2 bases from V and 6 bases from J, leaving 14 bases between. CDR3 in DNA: TGTGCCAGCAGTTTACACCCCCCAGGGGTCAATGAGCAGTTCTTC. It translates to CASSLHPPGVNEQFF.

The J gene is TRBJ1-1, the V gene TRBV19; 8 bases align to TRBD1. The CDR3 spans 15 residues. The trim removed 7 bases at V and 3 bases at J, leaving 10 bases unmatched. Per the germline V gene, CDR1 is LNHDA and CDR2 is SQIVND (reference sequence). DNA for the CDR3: TGTGCCAGTACCCAGACAGGGGCCCCCTACACTGAAGCTTTCTTT. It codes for CASTQTGAPYTEAFF.

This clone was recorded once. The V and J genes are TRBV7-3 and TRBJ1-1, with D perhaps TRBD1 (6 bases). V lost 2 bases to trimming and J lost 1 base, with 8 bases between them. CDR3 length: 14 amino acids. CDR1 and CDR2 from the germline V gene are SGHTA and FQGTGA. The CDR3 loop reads CASSLGTSNTEAFF. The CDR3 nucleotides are TGTGCCAGCAGCTTAGGGACATCGAACACTGAAGCTTTCTTT.

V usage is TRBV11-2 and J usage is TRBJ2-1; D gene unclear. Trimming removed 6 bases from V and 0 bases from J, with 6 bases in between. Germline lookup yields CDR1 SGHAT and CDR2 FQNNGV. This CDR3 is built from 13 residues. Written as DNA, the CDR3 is TGTGCCAGCAGTGCGATCTCCTACAATGAGCAGTTCTTC. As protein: CASSAISYNEQFF.

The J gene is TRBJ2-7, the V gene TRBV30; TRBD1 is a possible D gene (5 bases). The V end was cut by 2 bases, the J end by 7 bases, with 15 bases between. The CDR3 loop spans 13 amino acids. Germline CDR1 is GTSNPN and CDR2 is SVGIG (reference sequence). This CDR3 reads CAWSRLRQGEQYF. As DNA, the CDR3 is TGTGCCTGGAGTCGGCTCCGCCAGGGTGAGCAGTACTTC.

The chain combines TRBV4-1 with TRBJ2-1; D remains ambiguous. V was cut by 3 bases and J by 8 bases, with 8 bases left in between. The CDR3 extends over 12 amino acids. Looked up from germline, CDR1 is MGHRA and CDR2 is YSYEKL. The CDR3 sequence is CASSHLFYEQFF. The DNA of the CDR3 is TGCGCCAGCAGCCATCTCTTCTATGAGCAGTTCTTC.

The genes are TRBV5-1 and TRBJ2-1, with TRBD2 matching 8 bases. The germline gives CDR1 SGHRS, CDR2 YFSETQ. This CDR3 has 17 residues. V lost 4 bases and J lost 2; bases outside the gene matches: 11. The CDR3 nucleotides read TGCGCCAGCAGCCAAACCATTAGCGGGACTACCTACAATGAGCAGTTCTTC. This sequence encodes CASSQTISGTTYNEQFF.

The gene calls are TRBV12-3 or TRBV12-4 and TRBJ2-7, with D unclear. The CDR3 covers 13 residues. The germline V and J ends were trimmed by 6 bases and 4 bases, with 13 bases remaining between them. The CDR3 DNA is TGTGCCAGCAGCCCGCCGACTGAGTACGAGCAGTACTTC. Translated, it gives CASSPPTEYEQYF.

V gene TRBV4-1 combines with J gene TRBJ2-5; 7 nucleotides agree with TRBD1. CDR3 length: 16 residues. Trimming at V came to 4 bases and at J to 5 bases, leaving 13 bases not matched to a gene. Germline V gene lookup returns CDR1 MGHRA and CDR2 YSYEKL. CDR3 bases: TGCGCCAGCAGCCGCACAGAACAGGGGTACGAGGAGACCCAGTACTTC. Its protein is CASSRTEQGYEETQYF.

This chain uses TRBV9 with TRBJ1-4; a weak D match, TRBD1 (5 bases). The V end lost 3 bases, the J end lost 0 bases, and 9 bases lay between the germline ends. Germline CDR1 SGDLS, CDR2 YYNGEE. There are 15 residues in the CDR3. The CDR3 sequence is CASSGGPSTNEKLFF. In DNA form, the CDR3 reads TGTGCCAGCAGCGGGGGCCCGTCAACTAATGAAAAACTGTTTTTT.

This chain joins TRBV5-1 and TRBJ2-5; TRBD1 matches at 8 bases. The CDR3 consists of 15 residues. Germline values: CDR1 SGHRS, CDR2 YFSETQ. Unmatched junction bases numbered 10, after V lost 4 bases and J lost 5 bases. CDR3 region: CASSVTRTGMETQYF. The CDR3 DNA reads TGCGCCAGCAGCGTTACCCGGACAGGGATGGAGACCCAGTACTTC.

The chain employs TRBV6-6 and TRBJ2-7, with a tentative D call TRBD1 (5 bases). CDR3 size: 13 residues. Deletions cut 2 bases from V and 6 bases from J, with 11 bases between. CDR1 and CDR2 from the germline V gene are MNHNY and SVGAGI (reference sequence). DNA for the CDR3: TGTGCCAGCAGTTACATACAGGATGCCGAGCAGTACTTC. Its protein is CASSYIQDAEQYF.

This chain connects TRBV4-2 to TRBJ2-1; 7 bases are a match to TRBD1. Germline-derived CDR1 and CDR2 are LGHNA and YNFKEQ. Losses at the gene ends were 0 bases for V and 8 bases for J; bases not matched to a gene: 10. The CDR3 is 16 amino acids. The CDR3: CASSQDAGGVDDEQFF. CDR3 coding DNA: TGTGCCAGCAGCCAAGATGCAGGGGGTGTCGACGATGAGCAGTTCTTC.

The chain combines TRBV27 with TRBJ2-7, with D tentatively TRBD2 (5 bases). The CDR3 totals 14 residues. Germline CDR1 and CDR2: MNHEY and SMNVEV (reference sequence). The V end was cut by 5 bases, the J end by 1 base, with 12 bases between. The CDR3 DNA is TGTGCCAGCAGTAGGAGGTCACCTTCCTACGAGCAGTACTTC. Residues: CASSRRSPSYEQYF.

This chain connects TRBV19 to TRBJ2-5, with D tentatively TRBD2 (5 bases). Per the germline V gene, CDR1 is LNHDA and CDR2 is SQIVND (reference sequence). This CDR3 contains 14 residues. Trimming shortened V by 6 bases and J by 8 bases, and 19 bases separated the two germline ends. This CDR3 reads CASRSKGLGETQYF. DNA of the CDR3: TGTGCCAGTAGATCAAAAGGACTTGGGGAAACCCAGTACTTC.

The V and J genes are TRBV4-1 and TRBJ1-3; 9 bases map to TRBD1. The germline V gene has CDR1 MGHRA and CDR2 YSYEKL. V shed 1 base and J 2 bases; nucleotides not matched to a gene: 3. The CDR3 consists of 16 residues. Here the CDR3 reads CASSQVRQGAGNTIYF. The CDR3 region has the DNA TGCGCCAGCAGCCAAGTCCGACAGGGGGCTGGAAACACCATATATTTT.

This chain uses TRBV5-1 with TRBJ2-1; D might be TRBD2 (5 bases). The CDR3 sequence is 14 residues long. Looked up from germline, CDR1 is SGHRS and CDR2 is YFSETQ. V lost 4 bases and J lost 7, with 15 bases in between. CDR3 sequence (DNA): TGCGCCAGCAGCGAGGGCATAAGTGGTAATGAGCAGTTCTTC. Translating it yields CASSEGISGNEQFF.

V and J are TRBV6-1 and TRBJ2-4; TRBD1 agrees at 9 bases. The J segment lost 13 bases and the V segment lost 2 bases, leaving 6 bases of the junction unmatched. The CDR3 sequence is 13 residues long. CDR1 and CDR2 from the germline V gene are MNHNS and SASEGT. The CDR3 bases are TGTGCCAGCAGTGAATTCCGGGACAGGGAACAGTACTTC. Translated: CASSEFRDREQYF.

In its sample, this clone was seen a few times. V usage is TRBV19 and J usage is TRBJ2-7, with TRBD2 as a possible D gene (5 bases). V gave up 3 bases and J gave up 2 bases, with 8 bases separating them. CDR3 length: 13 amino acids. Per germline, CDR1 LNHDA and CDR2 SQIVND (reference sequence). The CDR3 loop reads CASSIEGPYEQYF. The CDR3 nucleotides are TGTGCCAGTAGTATCGAGGGTCCCTACGAGCAGTACTTC.

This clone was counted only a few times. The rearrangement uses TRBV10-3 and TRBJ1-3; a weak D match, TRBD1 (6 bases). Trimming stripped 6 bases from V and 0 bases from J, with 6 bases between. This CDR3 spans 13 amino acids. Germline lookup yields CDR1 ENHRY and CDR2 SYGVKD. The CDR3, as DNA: TGTGCCATCAGGGACAGCTCTGGAAACACCATATATTTT. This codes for CAIRDSSGNTIYF.